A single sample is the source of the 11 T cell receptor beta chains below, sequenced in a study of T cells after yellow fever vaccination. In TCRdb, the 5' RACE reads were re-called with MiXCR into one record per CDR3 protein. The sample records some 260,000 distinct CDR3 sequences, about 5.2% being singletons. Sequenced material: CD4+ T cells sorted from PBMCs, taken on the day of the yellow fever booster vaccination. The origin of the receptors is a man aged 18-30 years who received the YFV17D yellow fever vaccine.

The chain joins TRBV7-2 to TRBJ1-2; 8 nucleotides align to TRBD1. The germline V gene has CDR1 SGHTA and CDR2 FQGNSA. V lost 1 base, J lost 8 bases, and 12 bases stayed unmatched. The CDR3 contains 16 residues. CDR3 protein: CASSLGRPPRGQGYTF. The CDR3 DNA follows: TGTGCCAGCAGCTTAGGACGCCCGCCCAGGGGGCAAGGCTACACCTTC.

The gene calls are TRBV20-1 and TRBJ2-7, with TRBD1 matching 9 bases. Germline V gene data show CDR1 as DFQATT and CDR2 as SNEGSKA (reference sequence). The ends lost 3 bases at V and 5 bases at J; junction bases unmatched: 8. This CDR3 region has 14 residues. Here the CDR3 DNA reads TGCAGTGCTAGCAGCTGGGGGACAGGGAACGAGCAGTACTTC. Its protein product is CSASSWGTGNEQYF.

This CDR3 is CSARSHANEQYF. In DNA form, the CDR3 reads TGCAGTGCTAGATCCCACGCGAACGAGCAGTACTTC. The V call is TRBV20-1, the J call TRBJ2-7, with D uncertain. Germline CDR1 and CDR2: DFQATT and SNEGSKA (reference sequence). CDR3 length: 12 residues. The V and J ends lost 2 bases and 5 bases respectively, with 10 bases between them.

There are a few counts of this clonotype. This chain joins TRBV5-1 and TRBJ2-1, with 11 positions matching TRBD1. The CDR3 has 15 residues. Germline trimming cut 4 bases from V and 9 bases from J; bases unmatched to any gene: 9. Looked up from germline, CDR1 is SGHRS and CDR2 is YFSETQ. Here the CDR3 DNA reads TGCGCCAGCAGCCCGGACAGGGGGCAGGTGGGTGAGCAGTTCTTC. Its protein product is CASSPDRGQVGEQFF. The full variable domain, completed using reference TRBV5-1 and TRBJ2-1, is KAGVTQTPRYLIKTRGQQVTLSCSPISGHRSVSWYQQTPGQGLQFLFEYFSETQRNKGNFPGRFSGRQFSNSRSEMNVSTLELGDSALYLCASSPDRGQVGEQFFGPGTRLTVL.

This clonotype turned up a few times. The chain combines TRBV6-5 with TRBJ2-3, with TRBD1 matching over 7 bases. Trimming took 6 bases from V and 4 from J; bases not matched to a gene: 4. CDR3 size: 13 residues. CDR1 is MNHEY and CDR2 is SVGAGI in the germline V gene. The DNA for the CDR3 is TGTGCCAGCAGACGACAGGGAGCAGATACGCAGTATTTT. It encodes CASRRQGADTQYF.

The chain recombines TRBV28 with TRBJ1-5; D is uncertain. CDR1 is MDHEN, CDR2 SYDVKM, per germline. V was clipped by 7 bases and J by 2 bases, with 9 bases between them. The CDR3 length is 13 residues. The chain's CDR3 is CASTIMGNQPQHF. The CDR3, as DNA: TGTGCCAGCACCATCATGGGCAATCAGCCCCAGCATTTT.

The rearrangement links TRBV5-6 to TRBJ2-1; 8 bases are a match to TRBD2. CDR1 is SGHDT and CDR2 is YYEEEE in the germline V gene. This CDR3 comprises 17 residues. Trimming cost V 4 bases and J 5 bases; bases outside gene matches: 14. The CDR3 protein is CASSPRGGLGGNNEQFF. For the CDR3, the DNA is TGTGCCAGCAGCCCCCGGGGGGGCCTAGGGGGAAACAATGAGCAGTTCTTC.

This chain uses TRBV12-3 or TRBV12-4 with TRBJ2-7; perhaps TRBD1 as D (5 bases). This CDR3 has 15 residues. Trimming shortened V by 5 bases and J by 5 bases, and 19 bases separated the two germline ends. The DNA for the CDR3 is TGTGCCAGCAGTGACAGAGTCCGGCACCTTAACGAGCAGTACTTC. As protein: CASSDRVRHLNEQYF.

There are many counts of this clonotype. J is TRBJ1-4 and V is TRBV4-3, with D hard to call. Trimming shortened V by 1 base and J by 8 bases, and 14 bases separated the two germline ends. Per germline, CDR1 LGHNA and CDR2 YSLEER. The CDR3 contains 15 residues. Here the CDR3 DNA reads TGCGCCAGCAGCCAAGCCAGACCTCTGTACGAAAAACTGTTTTTT. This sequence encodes CASSQARPLYEKLFF.

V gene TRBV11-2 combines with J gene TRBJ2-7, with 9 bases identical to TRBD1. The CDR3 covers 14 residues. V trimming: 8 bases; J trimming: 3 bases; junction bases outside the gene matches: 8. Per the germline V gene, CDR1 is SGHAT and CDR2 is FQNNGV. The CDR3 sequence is CASSQDRGNYEQYV. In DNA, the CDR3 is TGTGCCAGCTCCCAGGACAGGGGAAACTACGAGCAGTACGTC.

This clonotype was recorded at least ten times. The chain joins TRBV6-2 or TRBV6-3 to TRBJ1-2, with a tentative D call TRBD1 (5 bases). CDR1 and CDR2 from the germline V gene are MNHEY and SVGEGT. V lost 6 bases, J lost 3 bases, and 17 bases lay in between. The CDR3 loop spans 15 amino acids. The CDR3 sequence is CASRGVGSGDYGYTF. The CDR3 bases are TGTGCCAGCAGAGGGGTTGGGAGTGGAGACTATGGCTACACCTTC.